Each of the 9 T cell receptor beta chains below was sequenced from the same sample in a study of blood T cell repertoires in COVID-19. The repertoire was sequenced with immunoSEQ multiplex PCR; TCRdb's copy has only in-frame clones and lacks some. The table lists about 520,000 clones, approximately 85% of them singletons. Input material: peripheral blood. The receptors come from a human donor in a cohort sampled during active COVID-19.

V usage is TRBV28 and J usage is TRBJ1-2; the D gene is possibly TRBD1 (5 bases). The CDR3 has 15 amino acids. V was cut by 5 bases and J by 5 bases, with 18 bases left in between. CDR1 and CDR2 (germline): MDHEN, SYDVKM. As DNA, the CDR3 is TGTGCCAGCAGTGGGGCTGGCCAGCGGGGGTATGGCTACACCTTC. Translating it yields CASSGAGQRGYGYTF.

This clone was observed a few times. V usage is TRBV5-8 and J usage is TRBJ1-2; 10 nucleotides align to TRBD1. With V trimmed by 5 bases and J by 5 bases, 6 bases remained unmatched. The CDR3 sequence is 14 residues long. CDR1 SGHTS and CDR2 YDEGEE come from the germline V gene. The CDR3 reads CASRETGGDYGYTF. The CDR3 nucleotides read TGTGCCAGCAGGGAGACAGGGGGCGATTATGGCTACACCTTC. Full variable domain (outside the CDR3, taken from reference TRBV5-8 and TRBJ1-2): EAGVTQSPTHLIKTRGQQATLRCSPISGHTSVYWYQQALGLGLQFLLWYDEGEERNRGNFPPRFSGRQFPNYSSELNVNALELEDSALYLCASRETGGDYGYTFGSGTRLTVV.

V usage is TRBV5-1 and J usage is TRBJ2-2, with a weak D call TRBD2 (6 bases). The germline V gene has CDR1 SGHRS and CDR2 YFSETQ. V was shortened by 4 bases and J by 0 bases, with 13 bases between the two germline ends. The CDR3 is 16 amino acids. CDR3: CASSPRAGSNTGELFF. The CDR3 region has the DNA TGCGCCAGCAGCCCTCGGGCGGGGTCGAACACCGGGGAGCTGTTTTTT.

CDR3 nucleotide sequence: TGTGCCAGCAGTTACTTCTCGGAGGATGAGCAGTTCTTC. This codes for CASSYFSEDEQFF. This chain connects TRBV6-5 to TRBJ2-1; tentatively, D is TRBD2 (5 bases). The V and J ends lost 1 base and 8 bases respectively, with 9 bases between them. The germline gives CDR1 MNHEY, CDR2 SVGAGI. CDR3 length: 13 residues.

The chain has TRBV6-5 and TRBJ2-7, with TRBD2 identical over 7 bases. Germline values: CDR1 MNHEY, CDR2 SVGAGI. With 11 bases clipped from V and 2 bases from J, the junction kept 12 bases outside the gene matches. The CDR3 length is 14 residues. CDR3: CALTRSGVPYEQYF. The CDR3 nucleotides read TGTGCCCTCACTAGGAGCGGGGTCCCCTACGAGCAGTACTTC.

In nucleotides, the CDR3 is TGTGCCAGCAGCGCGGGACATAGGAACACTGAAGCTTTCTTT. The encoded protein is CASSAGHRNTEAFF. This chain connects TRBV9 to TRBJ1-1; D might be TRBD1 (6 bases). CDR1 is SGDLS and CDR2 is YYNGEE in the germline V gene. The CDR3 consists of 14 residues. With 3 bases removed from V and 1 base from J, the gap between germline ends came to 10 bases.

The gene calls are TRBV10-3 and TRBJ2-7; 8 nucleotides agree with TRBD1. Germline CDR1 ENHRY, CDR2 SYGVKD. This CDR3 region has 16 residues. With V trimmed by 2 bases and J by 6 bases, 12 bases remained unmatched. CDR3 in DNA: TGTGCCATCAGTGAGGCCCGACAGGGGACCGGGGCCGAGCAGTACTTC. This gives the protein CAISEARQGTGAEQYF.

The chain employs TRBV7-9 and TRBJ1-2, with a possible D match to TRBD1 (6 bases). This CDR3 contains 15 residues. In germline, CDR1 is SEHNR, CDR2 FQNEAQ (reference sequence). V lost 5 bases to trimming and J lost 0 bases, with 13 bases between them. DNA of the CDR3: TGTGCCAGCAGCGCCCGGACAGAGGCTAACTATGGCTACACCTTC. Its translation: CASSARTEANYGYTF.

The V and J genes are TRBV7-8 and TRBJ2-5; 7 nucleotides match TRBD1. J was trimmed by 1 base and V by 11 bases; bases with no gene match: 10. Germline V gene lookup returns CDR1 SGHVS and CDR2 FQNEAQ. The CDR3 contains 14 residues. In nucleotides, the CDR3 is TGTGCCTGTAGCCCGGGACAGTTCCAAGAGACCCAGTACTTC. It yields the protein CACSPGQFQETQYF.